The 8 T cell receptor beta chains below come from one sample, sequenced in a study of neurological immune-mediated disorders. TCRdb processed the 5' RACE reads anew with MiXCR; each CDR3 protein has one entry. The repertoire includes tens of thousands of distinct CDR3 sequences, more than 10% of them detected once, and 13% sits in the top ten. Sequenced: PBMCs. Receptors originate from a woman aged 55 to 70 with HTLV-1-associated myelopathy (HAM/TSP).

This clonotype was seen ten or more times. This sequence joins TRBV5-1 and TRBJ2-1; 9 bases fit TRBD2. V was clipped by 0 bases and J by 7 bases; unmatched bases: 8. The CDR3 runs 16 residues. Germline CDR1 is SGHRS and CDR2 is YFSETQ. CDR3 protein: CASSLDGGGAGNEQFF. In DNA form, the CDR3 reads TGCGCCAGCAGCTTGGATGGCGGGGGGGCCGGGAATGAGCAGTTCTTC.

This rearrangement joins TRBV3-1 to TRBJ2-2; D is undetermined. The germline CDR1 and CDR2 sequences are LGHDT and YNNKEL (reference sequence). The CDR3 runs 13 residues. Trimming took off 6 bases at V and 7 bases at J, with 12 bases between the two ends. The CDR3 loop is CASRHSGNGELFF. For the CDR3, the DNA is TGTGCCAGCAGACACTCTGGGAACGGGGAGCTGTTTTTT. The whole variable domain, filled in from reference TRBV3-1 and TRBJ2-2, reads DTAVSQTPKYLVTQMGNDKSIKCEQNLGHDTMYWYKQDSKKFLKIMFSYNNKELIINETVPNRFSPKSPDKAHLNLHINSLELGDSAVYFCASRHSGNGELFFGEGSRLTVL.

This clonotype has ten or more counts. This chain connects TRBV19 to TRBJ2-3; D remains unclear. CDR3 size: 15 residues. V dropped 6 bases and J dropped 0 bases, with 13 bases sitting between them. The germline V gene has CDR1 LNHDA and CDR2 SQIVND (reference sequence). The CDR3 DNA reads TGTGCCAGTAGCCCAGAGAGGTCTAGCACAGATACGCAGTATTTT. Protein sequence: CASSPERSSTDTQYF.

This clonotype was found many times. This rearrangement joins TRBV29-1 to TRBJ2-7; D perhaps matches TRBD2 (6 bases). Germline CDR1 SQVTM, CDR2 ANQGSEA. Trimming removed 7 bases at V and 0 bases at J, with 16 bases between. This CDR3 region has 14 residues. In nucleotides, the CDR3 is TGCAGCGCCGCGGGGCAGTACCTCTCCTACGAGCAGTACTTC. It encodes CSAAGQYLSYEQYF.

The sample holds a few counts of this clonotype. The rearrangement uses TRBV28 and TRBJ2-2; D is perhaps TRBD1 (6 bases). This CDR3 is built from 14 residues. The germline gives CDR1 MDHEN, CDR2 SYDVKM. V was clipped by 6 bases and J by 2 bases, with 10 bases between them. In DNA form, the CDR3 reads TGTGCCAGCAGCTACAGGGTTAACACCGGGGAGCTGTTTTTT. This sequence encodes CASSYRVNTGELFF. The whole variable domain, filled in from reference TRBV28 and TRBJ2-2, reads DVKVTQSSRYLVKRTGEKVFLECVQDMDHENMFWYRQDPGLGLRLIYFSYDVKMKEKGDIPEGYSVSREKKERFSLILESASTNQTSMYLCASSYRVNTGELFFGEGSRLTVL.

This clonotype was counted many times. The rearrangement links TRBV29-1 to TRBJ2-7; D gene ambiguous. With 6 bases removed from V and 3 bases from J, the gap between germline ends came to 9 bases. Per germline, CDR1 SQVTM and CDR2 ANQGSEA. The CDR3 has 11 amino acids. Written as DNA, the CDR3 is TGCAGCGTGGAATTGGACTACGAGCAGTACTTC. Translation: CSVELDYEQYF.

In its sample, this clonotype was seen many times. The chain recombines TRBV10-3 with TRBJ1-4, with D perhaps TRBD1 (5 bases). The V gene lost 2 bases and the J gene lost 7 bases, with 14 bases spanning the gap. CDR3 size: 15 residues. The germline V gene encodes CDR1 ENHRY and CDR2 SYGVKD. CDR3: CAISEPGTEGEKLFF. The CDR3 region has the DNA TGTGCCATCAGTGAGCCGGGGACGGAAGGTGAAAAACTGTTTTTT.

The table lists this clonotype with a few counts. The limits of the CDR3 on the DNA are not certain, so only TCRdb's listed CDR3 is given. The CDR3 here is CASSFYICSAMLLRAEQYF. The V gene is TRBV11-3, the J gene TRBJ2-7; the D call in the table, TRBD2, was not verified against the DNA. Germline-derived CDR1 and CDR2 are SGHNT and YENEEA. The CDR3 has 19 residues if both end residues are counted.